Shown below are 26 T cell receptor beta chains from a single sample sequenced in a study of blood T cell repertoires in COVID-19 (TCRdb year 2020). Library creation used the immunoSEQ multiplex PCR assay. TCRdb obtained this table from immuneACCESS and retained in-frame rearrangements with V and J assigned. These tables miss some clones; where compared with another copy, unresolved V genes account for less than half of the shortfall, and the remainder is unexplained. The sample profile shows 100,000 or so clones; about 85% of them were found once. The top ten constitute 4% to 5% of the sample. The source material was peripheral blood. The receptors here all came from a man aged 50-60 years with acute or convalescent COVID-19.

The V gene is TRBV7-2, the J gene TRBJ1-1, with 11 bases identical to TRBD1. Trimming removed 2 bases from V and 4 bases from J; junction bases left unmatched: 3. CDR1 is SGHTA, CDR2 FQGNSA, per germline. The CDR3 is made up of 15 amino acids. The CDR3: CASSLWGQGGTEAFF. CDR3 coding DNA: TGTGCCAGCAGCTTATGGGGACAGGGGGGCACTGAAGCTTTCTTT.

V and J are TRBV7-9 and TRBJ1-4, with a tentative D call TRBD1 (6 bases). V lost 5 bases, J lost 11 bases, and 18 bases lay in between. CDR3 length: 14 residues. The germline V gene encodes CDR1 SEHNR and CDR2 FQNEAQ (reference sequence). The CDR3 coding sequence is TGTGCCAGCAGCCAAGGACAGAACTCAGAGAAACTGTTTTTT. It is translated as CASSQGQNSEKLFF.

The table lists this clone with a few counts. The CDR3 DNA is TGCGCCAGCAGACTACAAGGGGACAGGGGTACAGATACGCAGTATTTT. Translating it yields CASRLQGDRGTDTQYF. The J gene is TRBJ2-3, the V gene TRBV5-1; 10 positions agree with TRBD1. V shed 5 bases and J 3 bases; nucleotides not matched to a gene: 9. CDR1 SGHRS and CDR2 YFSETQ come from the germline V gene. The CDR3 sequence is 16 residues long.

This clone was observed a handful of times. This chain joins TRBV12-5 and TRBJ2-7, with 13 positions matching TRBD2. Trimming at V came to 10 bases and at J to 5 bases, leaving 8 bases not matched to a gene. The CDR3 runs to 14 residues. From germline, CDR1 is LGHNT and CDR2 FRNRAP. The CDR3 protein is CATQPGTSGNEQYF. The CDR3 nucleotides read TGTGCTACCCAACCCGGGACTAGCGGGAACGAGCAGTACTTC.

The J gene is TRBJ2-3, the V gene TRBV29-1; 7 bases map to TRBD2. V gave up 6 bases and J gave up 2 bases; unmatched junction bases: 5. This CDR3 comprises 13 residues. CDR1 and CDR2 (germline): SQVTM, ANQGSEA. The CDR3 loop reads CSVVGGFTDTQYF. CDR3 bases: TGCAGCGTCGTGGGAGGGTTCACAGATACGCAGTATTTT.

Turning to this clone: The junction and the germline gene differ at one end; a read error may be behind it. This rearrangement joins TRBV7-7 to TRBJ2-1; 10 nucleotides align to TRBD2. Germline V gives CDR1 SSHAT, CDR2 FNYEAQ (reference sequence). The CDR3 spans 17 residues. The CDR3 coding sequence is TGTGCTAGCAGCCCAGGAGTAGCGGGAGGTAGCTACAATGAGCAGTTCTTC. Amino acid sequence: CASSPGVAGGSYNEQFF.

V is TRBV18 and J is TRBJ1-5; TRBD1 agrees at 7 bases. CDR3 length equals 14 residues. Germline CDR1 is KGHSH and CDR2 is LQKENI. The V gene end was trimmed by 5 bases and the J gene end by 2 bases; junction bases not matched to a gene: 3. CDR3 loop: CASSTGAGNQPQHF. The CDR3 DNA reads TGTGCCAGCTCAACAGGGGCAGGCAATCAGCCCCAGCATTTT.

The chain links TRBV5-1 to TRBJ1-1; the match to TRBD1 covers 9 bases. J gave up 5 bases and V 4 bases, and 6 bases lay outside the gene matches. The CDR3 is 14 residues long. CDR1 and CDR2 from the germline V gene are SGHRS and YFSETQ. This chain's CDR3 is CASSVGTGTTEAFF. The CDR3 DNA reads as TGCGCCAGCAGCGTGGGGACAGGGACGACTGAAGCTTTCTTT.

The rearrangement uses TRBV19 and TRBJ2-1; TRBD2 might be the D (7 bases). Deletions cut 7 bases from V and 8 bases from J, with 15 bases between. Germline values: CDR1 LNHDA, CDR2 SQIVND (reference sequence). The CDR3 consists of 13 residues. CDR3 sequence (DNA): TGTGCCAGTAACAGACGGGGGGCCTATGAGCAGTTCTTC. It translates to CASNRRGAYEQFF.

Here the CDR3 reads CATSLGAGGKETQYF. The DNA for the CDR3 is TGTGCCACCTCGCTGGGAGCGGGGGGGAAAGAGACCCAGTACTTC. V usage is TRBV19 and J usage is TRBJ2-5; 10 bases line up with TRBD2. Trimming took 10 bases from V and 3 from J; bases not matched to a gene: 11. Per germline, CDR1 LNHDA and CDR2 SQIVND (reference sequence). The CDR3 totals 15 residues.

This clone came up a few times. The chain carries TRBV9 and TRBJ1-6; D uncertain. The germline V gene has CDR1 SGDLS and CDR2 YYNGEE. The CDR3 contains 12 residues. Trimming left V 2 bases short and J 7 bases short, with 4 bases between. The CDR3 is CASSVGNSPLHF. The CDR3, as DNA: TGTGCCAGCAGCGTCGGGAATTCACCCCTCCACTTT.

The chain has TRBV6-5 and TRBJ1-6, with D perhaps matching TRBD1 (5 bases). Germline V CDR1 and CDR2: MNHEY, SVGAGI. The CDR3 runs 15 residues. CDR3 in DNA: TGTGCTACCAAACGGGGGGAATCCTATAATTCACCCCTCCACTTT. This sequence encodes CATKRGESYNSPLHF.

The genes are TRBV5-1 and TRBJ2-1; TRBD2 is a possible D gene (5 bases). Looked up from germline, CDR1 is SGHRS and CDR2 is YFSETQ. V lost 4 bases to trimming and J lost 0 bases, with 11 bases between them. The CDR3 has 15 amino acids. CDR3 protein: CASSEEVGSYNEQFF. The CDR3 DNA reads TGCGCCAGCAGCGAGGAGGTTGGCTCCTACAATGAGCAGTTCTTC.

This clone was counted a few times. The chain uses TRBV2 and TRBJ2-5; 9 bases map to TRBD2. Germline CDR1 reads SNHLY; CDR2 reads FYNNEI. This CDR3 has 16 amino acids. V lost 1 base, J lost 4 bases, and 7 bases stayed unmatched. In nucleotides, the CDR3 is TGTGCCAGCAGTGAAGGGTTAGCGGGAGTGGCAGAGACCCAGTACTTC. It codes for CASSEGLAGVAETQYF.

The chain joins TRBV5-6 to TRBJ2-3; D not resolved. The V and J ends lost 0 bases and 2 bases respectively, with 10 bases between them. The CDR3 length is 15 residues. In germline, CDR1 is SGHDT, CDR2 YYEEEE. This CDR3 reads CASSLGGSFTDTQYF. CDR3 in DNA: TGTGCCAGCAGCTTGGGTGGCAGTTTCACAGATACGCAGTATTTT.

CDR3 in amino acids: CASSLTRETQYF. For the CDR3, the DNA is TGTGCCAGCAGCTTGACTAGAGAGACCCAGTACTTC. The chain links TRBV5-8 to TRBJ2-5, with D possibly TRBD2 on 5 matching bases. The CDR3 extends over 12 amino acids. The V gene's germline CDR1 is SGHTS and CDR2 YDEGEE. Trimming cost V 1 base and J 4 bases, with 5 bases left between them. The variable domain in full, completed from reference TRBV5-8 and TRBJ2-5, reads EAGVTQSPTHLIKTRGQQATLRCSPISGHTSVYWYQQALGLGLQFLLWYDEGEERNRGNFPPRFSGRQFPNYSSELNVNALELEDSALYLCASSLTRETQYFGPGTRLLVL.

J is TRBJ2-1 and V is TRBV7-9; 10 nucleotides line up with TRBD2. V was clipped by 4 bases and J by 5 bases; unmatched bases: 14. CDR3 length: 18 residues. Germline V gene lookup returns CDR1 SEHNR and CDR2 FQNEAQ (reference sequence). This chain's CDR3 is CASSSLFSGGYSDNEQFF. DNA for the CDR3: TGTGCCAGCAGCTCTCTATTTAGCGGGGGGTATTCAGACAATGAGCAGTTCTTC.

The chain employs TRBV6-6 and TRBJ2-2; TRBD1 matches 7 bases. With V trimmed by 7 bases and J by 6 bases, 8 bases remained unmatched. Per germline, CDR1 MNHNY and CDR2 SVGAGI (reference sequence). The CDR3 length is 14 residues. The chain's CDR3 is CASINRQGAGELFF. CDR3 DNA: TGTGCCAGCATAAACAGACAGGGCGCCGGGGAGCTGTTTTTT.

The chain is built from TRBV27 and TRBJ2-2, with TRBD1 matching 9 bases. V trimming: 4 bases; J trimming: 4 bases; junction bases outside the gene matches: 4. CDR3 length: 15 residues. The germline V gene has CDR1 MNHEY and CDR2 SMNVEV (reference sequence). In DNA form, the CDR3 reads TGTGCCAGCAGTTGGGACAGGGTATCCACCGGGGAGCTGTTTTTT. This codes for CASSWDRVSTGELFF.

This clone was detected once. J is TRBJ1-2 and V is TRBV24-1, with 9 bases that match TRBD1. The length of the CDR3 is 14 residues. Looked up from germline, CDR1 is KGHDR and CDR2 is SFDVKD. V dropped 4 bases and J dropped 9; count of bases not matched to a gene: 8. The CDR3 DNA is TGTGCCACCAGTGACCGGACAGGGGTGTTGAGCTACACCTTC. Amino acid sequence: CATSDRTGVLSYTF.

J is TRBJ2-7 and V is TRBV28, with 7 nucleotides matching TRBD2. Germline values: CDR1 MDHEN, CDR2 SYDVKM. This CDR3 region has 14 residues. J was trimmed by 3 bases and V by 8 bases; bases with no gene match: 10. The CDR3 is CASGRAGRHYEQYF. The DNA for the CDR3 is TGTGCCAGCGGACGAGCGGGACGGCACTACGAGCAGTACTTC.

The chain uses TRBV11-3 and TRBJ2-3; D is unclear. The CDR3 is 14 amino acids. The germline V gene has CDR1 SGHNT and CDR2 YENEEA. The V end was cut by 5 bases, the J end by 0 bases, with 9 bases between. The CDR3 region is CASSPLASTDTQYF. The CDR3, as DNA: TGTGCCAGCAGCCCCTTGGCTAGCACAGATACGCAGTATTTT.

The V and J genes are TRBV28 and TRBJ2-7, with D unresolved. The germline V gene encodes CDR1 MDHEN and CDR2 SYDVKM. CDR3 length: 12 residues. Trimming removed 8 bases at V and 0 bases at J, with 8 bases between. CDR3 sequence: CASGYSSYEQYF. The DNA of the CDR3 is TGTGCCAGCGGGTACAGCTCCTACGAGCAGTACTTC.

CDR3 sequence (DNA): TGTGCCAGCACCCTCTCCAGCGTCCCTGGAAACACCATATATTTT. Its translation: CASTLSSVPGNTIYF. This chain links TRBV9 with TRBJ1-3; D gene ambiguous. The CDR3 sequence is 15 residues long. Germline CDR1 SGDLS, CDR2 YYNGEE. Trimming removed 6 bases at V and 2 bases at J, with 15 bases between.

The rearrangement links TRBV6-5 to TRBJ2-1, with 7 positions matching TRBD1. This CDR3 has 14 residues. V dropped 4 bases and J dropped 0; count of bases not matched to a gene: 0. Germline values: CDR1 MNHEY, CDR2 SVGAGI. For the CDR3, the DNA is TGTGCCAGCAGTTGGGACAGCTCCTACAATGAGCAGTTCTTC. Translation gives CASSWDSSYNEQFF.

This sequence joins TRBV13 and TRBJ2-7, with 7 bases identical to TRBD1. Germline CDR1 and CDR2: PRHDT and FYEKMQ (reference sequence). Trimming removed 4 bases from V and 5 bases from J; junction bases left unmatched: 14. CDR3 size: 16 residues. CDR3 amino acids: CASSSNTGALNNEQYF. In DNA form, the CDR3 reads TGTGCCAGCAGCTCCAATACAGGGGCACTCAATAACGAGCAGTACTTC. The complete variable domain, with remaining parts taken from reference TRBV13 and TRBJ2-7, reads AAGVIQSPRHLIKEKRETATLKCYPIPRHDTVYWYQQGPGQDPQFLISFYEKMQSDKGSIPDRFSAQQFSDYHSELNMSSLELGDSALYFCASSSNTGALNNEQYFGPGTRLTVT.